This T cell receptor (beta chain) was found in a study of T cell responses to AZD1222 COVID-19 vaccine. The study, taken as a whole, reports: Mostly white British, mostly female donors; authors suggested clonal diversity may be underestimated.

Measured with immunoSEQ multiplex PCR; TCRdb has only the in-frame clones, and not every one. The data hold 180,000 or so clones, with approximately 91% observed a single time. CDR1 is SEHNR and CDR2 is FQNEAQ in the germline V gene (reference sequence). V gave up 1 base and J gave up 8 bases, with 23 bases separating them. The CDR3 has 17 amino acids. This clone occurred once. The antigen remains unidentified. J is TRBJ1-1 and V is TRBV7-9, with D possibly being TRBD1 (6 bases). The starting material was peripheral blood, obtained 28 days after the second AZD1222 dose. The TCR originated in an adult who received the AZD1222 COVID-19 vaccine. CDR3 nucleotide sequence: TGTGCCAGCAGCTTAGTTCTCACGACCACGGGACACCAAGAAGCTTTCTTT. It translates to CASSLVLTTTGHQEAFF. The full variable domain, in which reference TRBV7-9 and TRBJ1-1 provide the parts outside the CDR3, is DTGVSQNPRHKITKRGQNVTFRCDPISEHNRLYWYRQTLGQGPEFLTYFQNEAQLEKSRLLSDRFSAERPKGSFSTLEIQRTEQGDSAMYLCASSLVLTTTGHQEAFFGQGTRLTVV.